Listed below are T cell receptor beta chains from one sample, sequenced in a study of shared T cell receptors in the human thymus. Libraries were prepared by immunoSEQ multiplex PCR; TCRdb keeps only in-frame clonotypes and omits some of them. The profile shows 640,000 or so clones, 70% to 90% of them singletons. In addition, the sample was reused for a study of human thymus T cells.

Specimen: thymocytes. The receptors were sampled from a boy under two years old with a congenital heart defect. The CDR3 runs from the conserved cysteine through the conserved F or W. D genes are given only for firm matches.

v_call	j_call	d_call	cdr3_aa	cdr3_nt
TRBV19	TRBJ2-7	TRBD2	CASSVTSGRPPYEQYF	TGTGCCAGTAGTGTTACTAGCGGGAGGCCTCCCTACGAGCAGTACTTC
TRBV25-1	TRBJ2-7	TRBD1	CASRSDRGSHEQYF	TGTGCCAGCAGATCCGACAGGGGGTCCCACGAGCAGTACTTC
TRBV15	TRBJ1-4	.	CATSRDRAGRNEKLFF	TGTGCCACCAGCAGAGATCGGGCAGGGAGGAATGAAAAACTGTTTTTT
TRBV7-6	TRBJ2-5	TRBD2	CASSLLAGVRETQYF	TGTGCCAGCAGCTTACTAGCGGGAGTCCGAGAGACCCAGTACTTC
TRBV6-1	TRBJ1-3	TRBD1	CASSVPPATGGRNTIYF	TGTGCCAGCAGTGTTCCCCCGGCGACAGGGGGCAGAAACACCATATATTTT
TRBV6-1	TRBJ2-4	TRBD1	CASRTINRGKNIQYF	TGTGCCAGCAGAACTATTAACAGGGGGAAAAACATTCAGTACTTC
TRBV15	TRBJ2-3	TRBD1	CATSRDSRGSADTQYF	TGTGCCACCAGCAGGGATTCCAGGGGGTCCGCAGATACGCAGTATTTT
TRBV7-3	TRBJ2-3	.	CASSLAGMNTDTQYF	TGTGCCAGCAGCTTAGCCGGGATGAACACGGATACGCAGTATTTT
TRBV6-6	TRBJ2-7	.	CASSWHRADEQYF	TGTGCCAGCAGTTGGCACAGGGCCGACGAGCAGTACTTC
TRBV7-8	TRBJ1-2	TRBD1	CASSAPFTGGEGDYGYTF	TGTGCCAGCAGCGCACCATTCACAGGGGGCGAGGGGGACTATGGCTACACCTTC
TRBV28	TRBJ2-1	.	CASSEYPTGREQFF	TGTGCCAGCAGTGAATACCCGACAGGGAGGGAGCAGTTCTTC
TRBV7-2	TRBJ1-1	TRBD1	CASSPLPTGHTEAFF	TGTGCCAGCAGCCCTCTCCCGACAGGGCACACTGAAGCTTTCTTT
TRBV15	TRBJ1-5	TRBD1	CATTRRDRDYSNQPQHF	TGTGCCACAACTAGGAGGGACAGGGACTATAGCAATCAGCCCCAGCATTTT
TRBV11-2	TRBJ1-6	TRBD1	CASSSDRGRSSPLHF	TGTGCCAGCAGCTCGGACAGGGGTAGGAGTTCACCCCTCCACTTT
TRBV28	TRBJ2-2	.	CASSFPRARANTGELFF	TGTGCCAGCAGTTTTCCCCGGGCCAGGGCGAACACCGGGGAGCTGTTTTTT
TRBV4-3	TRBJ2-5	.	CASSQKFLREGRLETQYF	TGCGCCAGCAGCCAAAAATTCCTTCGAGAAGGGAGGTTGGAGACCCAGTACTTC
TRBV9	TRBJ1-2	.	CASSLRGGVDYGYTF	TGTGCCAGCAGCTTAAGGGGGGGCGTGGACTATGGCTACACCTTC
TRBV5-4	TRBJ2-7	TRBD2	CASSSVAGGPPLEQYF	TGTGCCAGCAGCTCCGTGGCGGGAGGGCCCCCCCTCGAGCAGTACTTC
TRBV11-2	TRBJ2-3	TRBD2	CASSSLNRLAGAKDTQYF	TGTGCCAGCAGCTCTCTTAATCGGCTAGCGGGGGCCAAAGATACGCAGTATTTT
TRBV29-1	TRBJ1-4	TRBD1	CSVGGRGNEKLFF	TGCAGCGTTGGTGGCAGGGGGAATGAAAAACTGTTTTTT
TRBV14	TRBJ1-1	.	CASSQDLAPERTEAFF	TGTGCCAGCAGCCAAGATCTTGCCCCTGAGAGGACTGAAGCTTTCTTT
TRBV28	TRBJ1-4	.	CASSSGVSNEKLFF	TGTGCCAGCAGCTCCGGAGTGAGTAATGAAAAACTGTTTTTT
TRBV15	TRBJ1-5	.	CATSRVAAHHQPQHF	TGTGCCACCAGCAGAGTAGCGGCACACCATCAGCCCCAGCATTTT
TRBV9	TRBJ1-2	.	CASSVLGAGEYGYTF	TGTGCCAGCAGCGTACTTGGCGCGGGCGAATATGGCTACACCTTC
TRBV27	TRBJ2-7	TRBD2	CASSLTSGVTYEQYF	TGTGCCAGCAGTTTAACTAGCGGGGTGACCTACGAGCAGTACTTC
TRBV29-1	TRBJ1-5	.	CSVGDAWGHNQPQHF	TGCAGCGTTGGAGACGCGTGGGGCCACAATCAGCCCCAGCATTTT
TRBV11-2	TRBJ2-3	.	CASSKEVSGVGTDTQYF	TGTGCCAGCAGCAAAGAGGTATCGGGGGTCGGTACAGATACGCAGTATTTT
TRBV7-8	TRBJ2-6	.	CASSYHPDSLSGANVLTF	TGTGCCAGCAGCTACCACCCGGACAGCCTCTCTGGGGCCAACGTCCTGACTTTC
TRBV5-1	TRBJ2-7	TRBD2	CASSFREGDFEQYF	TGCGCCAGCAGCTTTCGGGAGGGGGACTTCGAGCAGTACTTC
TRBV6-1	TRBJ1-2	TRBD1	CASSEVGQGDYGYTF	TGTGCCAGCAGTGAAGTGGGACAGGGAGACTACGGCTACACCTTC
TRBV4-3	TRBJ2-7	.	CASSQDVPDRGASYEQYF	TGCGCCAGCAGCCAAGATGTTCCCGATAGAGGAGCCTCCTACGAGCAGTACTTC
TRBV6-1	TRBJ2-5	TRBD2	CASSGTRKETQYF	TGTGCCAGCAGTGGGACTAGGAAAGAGACCCAGTACTTC
TRBV6-5	TRBJ2-7	.	CASSYRRGPSYEQYF	TGTGCCAGCAGTTACAGGAGGGGGCCTTCCTACGAGCAGTACTTC
TRBV15	TRBJ1-5	.	CATRGGRGGNQPQHF	TGTGCCACCCGGGGGGGCAGGGGTGGGAATCAGCCCCAGCATTTT
TRBV7-2	TRBJ2-7	.	CASSLAGSTEQYF	TGTGCCAGCAGCTTAGCGGGCAGCACCGAGCAGTACTTC
TRBV13	TRBJ1-1	.	CASSLVGRGAGRTNTEAFF	TGTGCCAGCAGCTTAGTGGGTCGGGGTGCGGGCCGGACGAACACTGAAGCTTTCTTT
TRBV28	TRBJ2-1	TRBD1	CASSPRAGFGQGNEQFF	TGTGCCAGCAGTCCGCGCGCGGGGTTTGGACAGGGCAATGAGCAGTTCTTC
TRBV6-5	TRBJ1-5	.	CASSYRGDNQPQHF	TGTGCCAGCAGTTATCGGGGGGACAATCAGCCCCAGCATTTT
TRBV12-2	TRBJ2-7	.	CASRSRSTTSGTFSYEQYF	TGTGCAAGTCGCTCACGGAGCACGACTAGCGGGACCTTTTCCTACGAGCAGTACTTC